The clone carrying this T cell receptor beta chain was counted at least ten times. Its antigen is undetermined. RNA transcripts served as template for amplifying TCR beta CDR3 sequences. The authors performed first-round RT-PCR with HTBI primers and then a second-round multiplex PCR. TCRdb passed the multiplex PCR reads through MiXCR, listing each CDR3 protein once. The data show a few hundred thousand distinct CDR3 sequences, with less than 20% seen just once and approximately 7% held by the top ten. These data originate in a study of Graves' ophthalmopathy and Graves' hyperthyroidism. Germline lookup yields CDR1 SGHRS and CDR2 YFSETQ. The length of the CDR3 is 13 residues. V gave up 0 bases and J gave up 10 bases, with 8 bases separating them. Whole-study findings and limits: Most expanded clonotypes in thyroid above 0.001 frequency also showed up in blood.

The chain uses TRBV5-1 and TRBJ1-6; no reliable D call. Input material: peripheral blood. The receptor was derived from a woman younger than 35 with stable Graves' hyperthyroidism. CDR3 in DNA: TGCGCCAGCAGCTTGGCTGGGGTCTCACCCCTCCACTTT. It encodes CASSLAGVSPLHF.